Listed here are 23 T cell receptor beta chains from one sample, sequenced in a study of OX40 agonist ivuxolimab in advanced cancers. Here immunoSEQ multiplex PCR was the method, and the copy in TCRdb shows in-frame clones only, minus some. The sample consists of some 90,000 clones, 87% of them appearing once. The sample consisted of CD4+ or CD8+ T cells sorted from blood, taken in a trial of the OX40 agonist ivuxolimab. The receptors were gathered from an adult with an advanced solid tumor such as melanoma, head and neck, liver or kidney cancer.

This chain connects TRBV11-2 to TRBJ1-3, with D possibly matching TRBD1 (5 bases). This CDR3 spans 13 amino acids. Trimming removed 1 base from V and 7 bases from J, with 8 bases in between. The germline gives CDR1 SGHAT, CDR2 FQNNGV. The chain's CDR3 is CASSLGTRNTIYF. The CDR3 DNA follows: TGTGCCAGCAGCTTAGGGACAAGGAACACCATATATTTT.

The count of this clone is one. The V and J genes are TRBV4-1 and TRBJ2-5, with TRBD1 identical over 9 bases. J lost 2 bases, V lost 4 bases, and 11 bases had no gene match. The CDR3 covers 17 residues. Germline CDR1 and CDR2: MGHRA and YSYEKL. This chain's CDR3 is CASSPFSQTGGQETQYF. The CDR3 DNA reads TGCGCCAGCAGCCCGTTCTCCCAGACAGGGGGTCAAGAGACCCAGTACTTC.

J is TRBJ1-6 and V is TRBV9, with TRBD1 identical over 7 bases. The length of the CDR3 is 15 residues. Losses at the gene ends were 2 bases for V and 8 bases for J; bases not matched to a gene: 7. The germline gives CDR1 SGDLS, CDR2 YYNGEE. CDR3: CASSVAGTEDSPLHF. In nucleotides, the CDR3 is TGTGCCAGCAGCGTTGCCGGGACAGAGGATTCACCCCTCCACTTT.

The rearrangement links TRBV29-1 to TRBJ2-7; TRBD1 agrees at 9 bases. V was clipped by 4 bases and J by 1 base; unmatched bases: 11. The CDR3 extends over 16 amino acids. CDR1 is SQVTM, CDR2 ANQGSEA, per germline. DNA of the CDR3: TGCAGCGTTGGTAAAGGTAGAGGACAGGGGTCCTACGAGCAGTACTTC. It encodes CSVGKGRGQGSYEQYF.

In this sample, this clone turned up a few times. This chain's CDR3 is CASSLGAQPQHF. CDR3 nucleotide sequence: TGTGCCAGCAGCTTGGGGGCTCAGCCCCAGCATTTT. This sequence joins TRBV5-8 and TRBJ1-5; D gene ambiguous. Germline assignment: CDR1 SGHTS and CDR2 YDEGEE. The CDR3 totals 12 residues. V lost 0 bases and J 6 bases, leaving 4 bases between the germline ends.

This CDR3 reads CASSTTGRHEQYF. CDR3 sequence (DNA): TGTGCCAGCAGCACGACAGGGAGACACGAGCAGTACTTC. This sequence joins TRBV7-2 and TRBJ2-7, with 7 nucleotides matching TRBD1. Germline CDR1 is SGHTA and CDR2 is FQGNSA. V lost 5 bases to trimming and J lost 5 bases; unmatched junction nucleotides: 6. This CDR3 contains 13 residues.

The J gene is TRBJ2-2, the V gene TRBV6-5; 7 bases agree with TRBD1. Germline V gene sequence: CDR1 MNHEY, CDR2 SVGAGI. V shed 6 bases and J 5 bases; nucleotides not matched to a gene: 9. The CDR3 is made up of 15 amino acids. CDR3 sequence reads: CASSRQGRGTGELFF. In DNA, the CDR3 is TGTGCCAGCAGCAGACAGGGAAGGGGGACCGGGGAGCTGTTTTTT.

This rearrangement joins TRBV18 to TRBJ2-2; D is unresolved. Germline V gene lookup returns CDR1 KGHSH and CDR2 LQKENI. Between the trimmed V and J ends, which lost 0 bases and 0 bases, there was a span of 2 bases. The CDR3 runs 14 residues. In nucleotides, the CDR3 is TGTGCCAGCTCACCACCGTCGAACACCGGGGAGCTGTTTTTT. Amino acid sequence: CASSPPSNTGELFF.

The chain joins TRBV19 to TRBJ2-1, with 11 bases that match TRBD2. CDR3 length equals 13 residues. With V trimmed by 10 bases and J by 9 bases, 8 bases remained unmatched. Germline V lookup: CDR1 LNHDA, CDR2 SQIVND (reference sequence). The CDR3 DNA sequence: TGTGCCACTGGACTAGCGGGCTTAAGTGAGCAGTTCTTC. Its protein is CATGLAGLSEQFF.

In nucleotides, the CDR3 is TGTGCCAGCTCACCTTTAGACGGCTACGAGCAGTACTTC. Its translation is CASSPLDGYEQYF. The V call is TRBV18, the J call TRBJ2-7; D is uncertain. Germline V gene sequence: CDR1 KGHSH, CDR2 LQKENI. CDR3 length equals 13 residues. Trimming shortened V by 3 bases and J by 3 bases, and 9 bases separated the two germline ends.

V gene TRBV4-1 combines with J gene TRBJ2-3; TRBD2 aligns across 14 bases. The ends lost 5 bases at V and 6 bases at J; junction bases unmatched: 7. Germline V gene lookup returns CDR1 MGHRA and CDR2 YSYEKL. This CDR3 is 16 amino acids long. CDR3 nucleotides: TGCGCCAGCAGCACGGGACTAGCGGGGGTCAGCGATACGCAGTATTTT. This codes for CASSTGLAGVSDTQYF.

The V call is TRBV6-1, the J call TRBJ1-1, with D uncertain. Trimming shortened V by 6 bases and J by 0 bases, and 5 bases separated the two germline ends. The CDR3 loop spans 12 amino acids. From germline, CDR1 is MNHNS and CDR2 SASEGT. CDR3: CASRTVNTEAFF. For the CDR3, the DNA is TGTGCCAGCAGGACGGTGAACACTGAAGCTTTCTTT.

CDR3 sequence: CAIRGTGAFYEQYF. The CDR3 region has the DNA TGTGCCATCAGGGGGACAGGGGCCTTCTACGAGCAGTACTTC. The gene calls are TRBV10-3 and TRBJ2-7; 10 nucleotides agree with TRBD1. The V and J ends lost 6 bases and 3 bases, in that order; junction bases with no gene match: 5. CDR1 and CDR2 (germline): ENHRY, SYGVKD. This CDR3 is built from 14 residues.

The V gene is TRBV7-9, the J gene TRBJ2-7, with 7 bases aligning to TRBD1. This CDR3 spans 16 amino acids. Trimming at V came to 1 base and at J to 4 bases, leaving 10 bases not matched to a gene. The germline V gene has CDR1 SEHNR and CDR2 FQNEAQ (reference sequence). The CDR3 here is CASSLGAGTAQYEQYF. The CDR3 DNA is TGTGCCAGCAGCTTAGGGGCCGGGACAGCTCAATACGAGCAGTACTTC.

The CDR3 is CASSTGQGRGANVLTF. Written as DNA, the CDR3 is TGTGCCAGCAGCACGGGACAGGGTAGGGGGGCCAACGTCCTGACTTTC. V and J are TRBV5-4 and TRBJ2-6, with 9 bases fitting TRBD1. Germline V lookup: CDR1 SGHNT, CDR2 YYREEE (reference sequence). The CDR3 length is 16 residues. V lost 4 bases, J lost 4 bases, and 6 bases stayed unmatched.

V is TRBV6-1 and J is TRBJ1-3; D not resolved. Trimming took 1 base from V and 2 from J, leaving 3 bases between them. The CDR3 totals 13 residues. CDR1 is MNHNS, CDR2 SASEGT, per germline. In DNA form, the CDR3 reads TGTGCCAGCAGTGAAGGCCCTGGAAACACCATATATTTT. This encodes CASSEGPGNTIYF.

The V call is TRBV5-1, the J call TRBJ2-5; 13 bases map to TRBD2. This CDR3 spans 16 amino acids. Germline V gene lookup returns CDR1 SGHRS and CDR2 YFSETQ. The ends lost 4 bases at V and 2 bases at J; junction bases unmatched: 5. CDR3 sequence (DNA): TGCGCCAGCAGCACGGGGACTAGCGGGACTCAAGAGACCCAGTACTTC. Its translation: CASSTGTSGTQETQYF.

The CDR3 DNA reads TGCGCCAGCAGCCAAGAATCCGAGGCTGGGAATTCACCCCTCCACTTT. Translating gives CASSQESEAGNSPLHF. This sequence joins TRBV4-1 and TRBJ1-6; D uncertain. The germline V gene encodes CDR1 MGHRA and CDR2 YSYEKL. The V gene lost 0 bases and the J gene lost 7 bases, with 13 bases spanning the gap. The CDR3 has 16 amino acids.

V gene TRBV7-7 combines with J gene TRBJ2-3; 7 bases map to TRBD2. This CDR3 contains 16 residues. J lost 4 bases, V lost 5 bases, and 12 bases had no gene match. Germline V lookup: CDR1 SSHAT, CDR2 FNYEAQ (reference sequence). The CDR3 sequence: CASSPHGGTGADTQYF. The CDR3 DNA follows: TGTGCCAGCAGCCCACACGGGGGGACGGGGGCAGATACGCAGTATTTT.

The rearrangement joins TRBV27 to TRBJ1-5; possibly TRBD1 for D (6 bases). The CDR3 is 16 amino acids. V was shortened by 5 bases and J by 3 bases, with 17 bases between the two germline ends. CDR1 and CDR2 from the germline V gene are MNHEY and SMNVEV (reference sequence). CDR3 in DNA: TGTGCCAGCAGTCCGGGGAGCACAGGGTCCAATCAGCCCCAGCATTTT. It codes for CASSPGSTGSNQPQHF.

The chain couples TRBV7-2 to TRBJ1-5, with TRBD1 matching 7 bases. Per germline, CDR1 SGHTA and CDR2 FQGNSA. J gave up 5 bases and V 5 bases, and 12 bases lay outside the gene matches. The CDR3 sequence is 16 residues long. As DNA, the CDR3 is TGTGCCAGCAGCCCGAGCACAGGGGTGATCGATCAGCCCCAGCATTTT. Translation gives CASSPSTGVIDQPQHF. The whole variable domain, filled in from reference TRBV7-2 and TRBJ1-5, reads GAGVSQSPSNKVTEKGKDVELRCDPISGHTALYWYRQSLGQGLEFLIYFQGNSAPDKSGLPSDRFSAERTGGSVSTLTIQRTQQEDSAVYLCASSPSTGVIDQPQHFGDGTRLSIL.

This sequence joins TRBV19 and TRBJ2-5; weak D call: TRBD2 (5 bases). This CDR3 contains 13 residues. Germline V gives CDR1 LNHDA, CDR2 SQIVND (reference sequence). V was trimmed by 3 bases and J by 3 bases, leaving 8 bases between them. The CDR3 region is CASSIRREETQYF. In DNA form, the CDR3 reads TGTGCCAGTAGTATTCGGCGGGAAGAGACCCAGTACTTC.

This chain connects TRBV23-1 to TRBJ1-5, with 10 bases identical to TRBD1. TRBV23-1 is sorted into the ORF group, with uncertain function. This CDR3 comprises 18 residues. V gave up 4 bases and J gave up 5 bases; unmatched junction bases: 14. The CDR3 spells CASSLSTGTGVLDQPQHF. The CDR3, as DNA: TGCGCCAGCAGTCTTTCAACCGGGACAGGGGTTTTGGATCAGCCCCAGCATTTT.